The text below deals with one T cell receptor beta chain. These data belong to a study of shared T cell receptors in the human thymus. Produced via immunoSEQ multiplex PCR; TCRdb's table is partial and in-frame only. Of about 660,000 clones listed, around nine tenths are singletons. Trimming removed 9 bases from V and 4 bases from J, with 25 bases in between. There are 17 residues in the CDR3. A further study also used this sample, focusing on human thymus T cells. According to that study: Resections removed during corrective heart surgery provided the thymus tissue used. Thymic and blood repertoires appeared to display a bias in their usage of V and J genes.

Sequencing was performed on thymocytes. The chain employs TRBV23-1 and TRBJ1-5, with D maybe TRBD1 (6 bases). TRBV23-1 is reported as an ORF; its role is uncertain. The sequence came from a boy younger than two with a congenital heart defect. The CDR3 DNA reads TGCGCCAGTTGCAAGATCCAGAGGGGGTCATTGAATCAGCCCCAGCATTTT. This gives the protein CASCKIQRGSLNQPQHF.